This entry lists 28 T cell receptor beta chains sequenced from one sample in a study of blood T cell repertoires in COVID-19. The protocol was immunoSEQ multiplex PCR, while the TCRdb copy is restricted to in-frame clones and leaves out a portion. Among 59,000 or so clones listed, 70% to 90% were seen once. The sequenced sample was peripheral blood. Receptors originate from a human donor in a cohort sampled during active COVID-19.

This chain links TRBV19 with TRBJ1-4; no clear D gene. The V end lost 3 bases, the J end lost 13 bases, and 21 bases lay between the germline ends. The CDR3 contains 15 residues. Germline lookup yields CDR1 LNHDA and CDR2 SQIVND (reference sequence). CDR3 protein: CASSMRTAGKGRLFF. For the CDR3, the DNA is TGTGCCAGTAGTATGAGAACAGCGGGCAAGGGAAGACTGTTTTTT.

CDR3 coding DNA: TGTGCCAGTAGTATAGATACAGAAGAGACCCAGTACTTC. Protein product: CASSIDTEETQYF. J is TRBJ2-5 and V is TRBV19; D unclear. Germline assignment: CDR1 LNHDA and CDR2 SQIVND (reference sequence). This CDR3 comprises 13 residues. The germline V and J ends were trimmed by 0 bases and 3 bases, with 5 bases remaining between them. Together with reference TRBV19 and TRBJ2-5, the CDR3 gives the full variable domain: DGGITQSPKYLFRKEGQNVTLSCEQNLNHDAMYWYRQDPGQGLRLIYYSQIVNDFQKGDIAEGYSVSREKKESFPLTVTSAQKNPTAFYLCASSIDTEETQYFGPGTRLLVL.

The V call is TRBV6-6, the J call TRBJ2-1; 10 nucleotides agree with TRBD1. CDR3 length equals 18 residues. Germline V gene data show CDR1 as MNHNY and CDR2 as SVGAGI (reference sequence). After removal of 7 bases from V and 6 bases from J, the junction contained 18 bases not matched to a gene. CDR3 sequence reads: CASIRIVGGTGAGNEQFF. In DNA, the CDR3 is TGTGCCAGCATTCGGATTGTCGGTGGGACAGGGGCGGGCAATGAGCAGTTCTTC.

J is TRBJ2-7 and V is TRBV3-1 (or the pseudogene TRBV3-2); D ambiguous. V lost 0 bases and J lost 0, with 24 bases in between. The CDR3 runs to 20 residues. Germline V CDR1 and CDR2: LGHDT, YNNKEL (reference sequence). In nucleotides, the CDR3 is TGTGCCAGCAGCCAAGACGGCTCGGTTTGGGCTCGCTCCCCCTCCTACGAGCAGTACTTC. This sequence encodes CASSQDGSVWARSPSYEQYF.

This chain joins TRBV12-3 or TRBV12-4 and TRBJ1-2, with 7 positions matching TRBD1. The J segment lost 6 bases and the V segment lost 5 bases, leaving 6 bases of the junction unmatched. This CDR3 is 13 amino acids long. CDR3 DNA: TGTGCCAGCAGTCTAACAGGGGTCGATGGCTACACCTTC. It encodes CASSLTGVDGYTF.

The gene calls are TRBV7-2 and TRBJ1-1, with D possibly being TRBD1 (5 bases). The germline CDR1 and CDR2 sequences are SGHTA and FQGNSA. This CDR3 region has 16 residues. V was pared by 1 base and J by 1 base, with 13 bases between. CDR3 DNA: TGTGCCAGCAGCTTAGGCCGCGGGGCCCAGAACACTGAAGCTTTCTTT. It is translated as CASSLGRGAQNTEAFF.

The chain has TRBV6-5 and TRBJ2-3, with D perhaps TRBD1 (5 bases). This CDR3 has 15 amino acids. Trimming removed 4 bases from V and 0 bases from J, with 11 bases in between. The V gene's germline CDR1 is MNHEY and CDR2 SVGAGI. CDR3 region: CASSSPWGSTDTQYF. In nucleotides, the CDR3 is TGTGCCAGCAGTTCACCCTGGGGCAGCACAGATACGCAGTATTTT.

V usage is TRBV6-1 and J usage is TRBJ1-6; 9 bases fit TRBD1. This CDR3 has 16 amino acids. V dropped 0 bases and J dropped 6; count of bases not matched to a gene: 3. Germline CDR1 and CDR2: MNHNS and SASEGT. In DNA, the CDR3 is TGTGCCAGCAGTGAAGCATCGGGACAGGGTAATTCACCCCTCCACTTT. The encoded protein is CASSEASGQGNSPLHF.

This chain joins TRBV2 and TRBJ2-5, with 7 bases fitting TRBD2. Germline V gene data show CDR1 as SNHLY and CDR2 as FYNNEI. This CDR3 region has 15 residues. The V gene end was trimmed by 3 bases and the J gene end by 0 bases; junction bases not matched to a gene: 4. The CDR3 nucleotides are TGTGCCAGCAGTGAGGGGGGGAACCACCAAGAGACCCAGTACTTC. Its translation is CASSEGGNHQETQYF.

This chain connects TRBV6-5 to TRBJ1-1; D not resolved. Germline loops: CDR1 MNHEY, CDR2 SVGAGI. The CDR3 has 13 residues. The germline V and J ends were trimmed by 0 bases and 7 bases, with 9 bases remaining between them. This CDR3 is CASSYSRAVEAFF. The CDR3 DNA sequence: TGTGCCAGCAGTTACTCGAGGGCAGTTGAAGCTTTCTTT.

The chain couples TRBV7-2 to TRBJ1-6, with D hard to call. CDR3 length equals 13 residues. Between the trimmed V and J ends, which lost 7 bases and 9 bases, there was a span of 13 bases. Germline values: CDR1 SGHTA, CDR2 FQGNSA. CDR3 DNA: TGTGCCAGCACCCCGGGAACGTCTTCACCCCTCCACTTT. Its protein product is CASTPGTSSPLHF.

The V call is TRBV4-3, the J call TRBJ2-3; 10 bases are a match to TRBD2. Losses at the gene ends were 2 bases for V and 2 bases for J; bases not matched to a gene: 10. This CDR3 contains 18 residues. The V gene's germline CDR1 is LGHNA and CDR2 YSLEER. The CDR3 reads CASSQSPFTSGVTDTQYF. The CDR3 DNA is TGCGCCAGCAGCCAAAGCCCCTTCACTAGCGGGGTCACAGATACGCAGTATTTT.

J is TRBJ1-1 and V is TRBV5-4; 11 nucleotides align to TRBD1. The CDR3 has 15 residues. With 1 base clipped from V and 5 bases from J, the junction kept 4 bases outside the gene matches. Germline V gives CDR1 SGHNT, CDR2 YYREEE (reference sequence). CDR3: CASSLPGTGGTEAFF. For the CDR3, the DNA is TGTGCCAGCAGCTTGCCTGGGACAGGGGGAACTGAAGCTTTCTTT. Together with reference TRBV5-4 and TRBJ1-1, the CDR3 gives the full variable domain: ETGVTQSPTHLIKTRGQQVTLRCSSQSGHNTVSWYQQALGQGPQFIFQYYREEENGRGNFPPRFSGLQFPNYSSELNVNALELDDSALYLCASSLPGTGGTEAFFGQGTRLTVV.

The CDR3, as DNA: TGTGCCAGCAGAGGACAGGGGAATCAGCCCCAGCATTTT. This gives the protein CASRGQGNQPQHF. V is TRBV2 and J is TRBJ1-5; TRBD1 matches at 9 bases. This CDR3 contains 13 residues. Germline V CDR1 and CDR2: SNHLY, FYNNEI. V lost 6 bases and J lost 4; bases outside the gene matches: 1. Supplemented by reference TRBV2 and TRBJ1-5, the full variable domain reads EPEVTQTPSHQVTQMGQEVILRCVPISNHLYFYWYRQILGQKVEFLVSFYNNEISEKSEIFDDQFSVERPDGSNFTLKIRSTKLEDSAMYFCASRGQGNQPQHFGDGTRLSIL.

V gene TRBV11-3 combines with J gene TRBJ1-1, with D tentatively TRBD1 (5 bases). CDR1 and CDR2 (germline): SGHNT, YENEEA. Trimming left V 1 base short and J 3 bases short, with 6 bases between. The CDR3 is 13 amino acids. CDR3 in amino acids: CASSLAGDTEAFF. In DNA, the CDR3 is TGTGCCAGCAGCTTAGCGGGGGACACTGAAGCTTTCTTT. The entire variable domain, with the rest obtained from reference TRBV11-3 and TRBJ1-1, is as follows: EAGVVQSPRYKIIEKKQPVAFWCNPISGHNTLYWYLQNLGQGPELLIRYENEEAVDDSQLPKDRFSAERLKGVDSTLKIQPAELGDSAVYLCASSLAGDTEAFFGQGTRLTVV.

The V call is TRBV5-4, the J call TRBJ2-2, with 7 bases lining up with TRBD1. The length of the CDR3 is 16 residues. V trimming: 0 bases; J trimming: 3 bases; junction bases outside the gene matches: 5. Germline assignment: CDR1 SGHNT and CDR2 YYREEE (reference sequence). Written as DNA, the CDR3 is TGTGCCAGCAGCTTGGTGCATACAGGGGACACCGGGGAGCTGTTTTTT. This translates into CASSLVHTGDTGELFF. Variable domain in full (rest from reference TRBV5-4 and TRBJ2-2): ETGVTQSPTHLIKTRGQQVTLRCSSQSGHNTVSWYQQALGQGPQFIFQYYREEENGRGNFPPRFSGLQFPNYSSELNVNALELDDSALYLCASSLVHTGDTGELFFGEGSRLTVL.

This clone was seen only once. V gene TRBV6-2 or TRBV6-3 combines with J gene TRBJ2-7, with 8 bases lining up with TRBD2. Trimming removed 5 bases from V and 6 bases from J; junction bases left unmatched: 6. Looked up from germline, CDR1 is MNHEY and CDR2 is SVGEGT. This CDR3 is built from 13 residues. CDR3 DNA: TGTGCCAGCAGTGCCGGACTAGCTAGCGAGCAGTACTTC. Its protein product is CASSAGLASEQYF.

This chain joins TRBV9 and TRBJ1-2; D may be TRBD1 (5 bases). With 7 bases removed from V and 7 bases from J, the gap between germline ends came to 20 bases. Germline V gene lookup returns CDR1 SGDLS and CDR2 YYNGEE. The CDR3 totals 14 residues. The CDR3 sequence is CASHEGTRLSGYTF. The CDR3 DNA reads TGTGCCAGCCACGAAGGGACTCGCCTTTCTGGCTACACCTTC. Complete variable domain (other parts from reference TRBV9 and TRBJ1-2): DSGVTQTPKHLITATGQRVTLRCSPRSGDLSVYWYQQSLDQGLQFLIQYYNGEERAKGNILERFSAQQFPDLHSELNLSSLELGDSALYFCASHEGTRLSGYTFGSGTRLTVV.

This clone was counted only a few times. This sequence joins TRBV6-2 or TRBV6-3 and TRBJ2-5, with D maybe TRBD1 (5 bases). Germline CDR1 and CDR2: MNHEY and SVGEGT. The CDR3 totals 12 residues. The V end lost 2 bases, the J end lost 4 bases, and 5 bases lay between the germline ends. Here the CDR3 DNA reads TGTGCCAGCAGTTACAGGGGAGAGACCCAGTACTTC. Its protein is CASSYRGETQYF.

The V gene is TRBV2, the J gene TRBJ1-4; D not certain. The germline V gene encodes CDR1 SNHLY and CDR2 FYNNEI. Trimming shortened V by 4 bases and J by 2 bases, and 8 bases separated the two germline ends. The CDR3 loop spans 14 amino acids. The DNA for the CDR3 is TGTGCCAGCAGTGGACAATCCACTAATGAAAAACTGTTTTTT. This translates into CASSGQSTNEKLFF.

This chain joins TRBV9 and TRBJ2-5, with 7 bases identical to TRBD2. V gave up 3 bases and J gave up 1 base; unmatched junction bases: 3. Germline CDR1 is SGDLS and CDR2 is YYNGEE. This CDR3 contains 14 residues. The CDR3 bases are TGTGCCAGCAGCGCCTTAGCGGGCCAAGAGACCCAGTACTTC. Its translation: CASSALAGQETQYF.

The chain recombines TRBV5-1 with TRBJ2-5, with 8 bases aligning to TRBD1. Trimming took 4 bases from V and 5 from J; bases not matched to a gene: 10. Germline CDR1 is SGHRS and CDR2 is YFSETQ. CDR3 length equals 15 residues. The DNA for the CDR3 is TGCGCCAGCAGCCCTCGGACAGGGCCGGGGGAGACCCAGTACTTC. Its protein product is CASSPRTGPGETQYF.

The chain links TRBV5-1 to TRBJ1-1; possibly TRBD1 for D (6 bases). Germline-derived CDR1 and CDR2 are SGHRS and YFSETQ. The CDR3 sequence is 16 residues long. Trimming pared 1 base from V and 1 base from J, leaving 14 bases between. Here the CDR3 reads CASSLTAGGTNTEAFF. The DNA of the CDR3 is TGCGCCAGCAGCTTGACGGCGGGGGGCACGAACACTGAAGCTTTCTTT.

The gene calls are TRBV6-2 or TRBV6-3 and TRBJ2-1; D is possibly TRBD1 (6 bases). Trimming pared 2 bases from V and 4 bases from J, leaving 15 bases between. This CDR3 spans 16 amino acids. Germline CDR1 is MNHEY and CDR2 is SVGEGT. CDR3: CASSYLQDSGYNEQFF. The DNA for the CDR3 is TGTGCCAGCAGTTACCTTCAGGACAGTGGTTACAATGAGCAGTTCTTC.

This clone was seen a handful of times. This chain links TRBV19 with TRBJ2-7; D gene unclear. This CDR3 comprises 15 residues. Per germline, CDR1 LNHDA and CDR2 SQIVND (reference sequence). The V and J ends lost 3 bases and 2 bases respectively, with 14 bases between them. The chain's CDR3 is CASSISPVNTYEQYF. The CDR3 region has the DNA TGTGCCAGTAGTATCTCCCCGGTTAATACCTACGAGCAGTACTTC.

The sample holds one count of this clone. The V gene is TRBV5-1, the J gene TRBJ1-3, with 7 bases identical to TRBD1. The V and J ends lost 4 bases and 0 bases, in that order; junction bases with no gene match: 7. The CDR3 extends over 16 amino acids. Germline CDR1 and CDR2: SGHRS and YFSETQ. The CDR3 is CASSDRDRSSGNTIYF. As DNA, the CDR3 is TGCGCCAGCAGCGACCGGGACAGAAGCTCTGGAAACACCATATATTTT. The full variable domain, with the rest looked up from reference TRBV5-1 and TRBJ1-3, is KAGVTQTPRYLIKTRGQQVTLSCSPISGHRSVSWYQQTPGQGLQFLFEYFSETQRNKGNFPGRFSGRQFSNSRSEMNVSTLELGDSALYLCASSDRDRSSGNTIYFGEGSWLTVV.

This chain connects TRBV5-1 to TRBJ1-1; no reliable D call. V shed 4 bases and J shed 3 bases, with 13 bases lying between them. The germline gives CDR1 SGHRS, CDR2 YFSETQ. The CDR3 contains 14 residues. The CDR3: CASSLLDGDTEAFF. For the CDR3, the DNA is TGCGCCAGCAGCCTCCTCGACGGGGACACTGAAGCTTTCTTT.

The chain employs TRBV28 and TRBJ1-5; no reliable D call. V gave up 5 bases and J gave up 2 bases, with 13 bases separating them. The CDR3 has 15 residues. Germline values: CDR1 MDHEN, CDR2 SYDVKM. This chain's CDR3 is CASSPRQHGNQPQHF. The CDR3 DNA follows: TGTGCCAGCAGTCCCCGACAACATGGCAATCAGCCCCAGCATTTT.